A single T cell receptor beta chain is shown here with its context. The data stem from a study of T cells in Graves' hyperthyroidism and ophthalmopathy. The CDR3 extends over 14 amino acids. The germline gives CDR1 SGHAT, CDR2 FQDESV (reference sequence). Trimming pared 0 bases from V and 6 bases from J, leaving 12 bases between. Any patient presenting with uncontrolled infection, other autoimmune disease, pregnancy or lactation was left out. Regions amplified from RNA transcripts were the TCR beta CDR3 regions. Researchers ran a first-round RT-PCR on the TCR CDR3 using the HTBI primer set. Via MiXCR, TCRdb re-called the multiplex PCR reads, giving one row per CDR3 protein. The sample holds some 720,000 distinct CDR3 sequences, 16% seen once.

This chain links TRBV11-1 with TRBJ2-7; D may be TRBD1 or TRBD2 (5 bases each). The clonotype was recovered from a young man with Graves' hyperthyroidism. The sequencing input was blood. The DNA of the CDR3 is TGTGCCAGCAGCTTAGCGGGGCGAGGGCCCGAGCAGTACTTC. It codes for CASSLAGRGPEQYF.